A selection of T cell receptor beta chains follows, all from one sample in a study of T cell changes during pregnancy in multiple sclerosis. Libraries were prepared by immunoSEQ multiplex PCR; TCRdb keeps only in-frame clonotypes and omits some of them. The top ten clones hold roughly 1.4% of a sample with fewer than 65,000 clones, about nine tenths of them seen once. The starting material was peripheral blood, obtained after pregnancy. Source of these receptors: a female donor in good health, enrolled as a control in a pregnancy study. The CDR3 runs from the conserved cysteine through the conserved F or W. A D gene is named only where the DNA matches it firmly. Only part of the rows carry a size: once, few, many, or a class if the clone is expanded.

size,D,V,J,DNA,CDR3
.,.,TRBV5-1,TRBJ2-7,TGCGCCAGCAGCCCCCCAGGTCGCCTCTCCGACGAGCAGTACTTC,CASSPPGRLSDEQYF
.,TRBD1,TRBV2,TRBJ2-5,TGTGCCAGCAGCTCCGGACAGGGTGGTGAGACCCAGTACTTC,CASSSGQGGETQYF
few,.,TRBV2,TRBJ1-2,TGTGCCAGCAGCGACGTCGGGTATGGCTACACCTTC,CASSDVGYGYTF
.,TRBD2,TRBV4-2,TRBJ2-1,TGTGCCAGCAGCCAAGGTAGCGGGGTAATGCATGAGCAGTTCTTC,CASSQGSGVMHEQFF
.,.,TRBV7-2,TRBJ2-6,TGTGCCAGCAGCTTAAGGGACTGGCCTGGGGCCAACGTCCTGACTTTC,CASSLRDWPGANVLTF
.,.,TRBV30,TRBJ2-7,TGTGCCTGGTCCCGGGACTCCCACTACGAGCAGTACTTC,CAWSRDSHYEQYF
.,.,TRBV10-3,TRBJ2-4,TGTGCCATCAGTGAGACGATACAGCCATCTATAGCCAAAAACATTCAGTACTTC,CAISETIQPSIAKNIQYF
.,.,TRBV13,TRBJ2-3,TGTGCCAGCAGCTCACCGGGGTTGGGAACCACAGATACGCAGTATTTT,CASSSPGLGTTDTQYF
.,TRBD2,TRBV28,TRBJ2-1,TGTGCCAGCAGTTTAGTTCTAGCGGGGGGGCACGCGGGCAATGAGCAGTTCTTC,CASSLVLAGGHAGNEQFF
once,TRBD1,TRBV5-4,TRBJ2-7,TGTGCCAGCAGCTTGCCGGGACAGAGCTCCTACGAGCAGTACTTC,CASSLPGQSSYEQYF
.,.,TRBV30,TRBJ1-6,TGTGCCTCCCAAGGACCAGGGGCGGGGGCCCTCCACTTT,CASQGPGAGALHF
.,.,TRBV7-9,TRBJ2-3,TGTGCCAGCAGCCCCGGGACAAATCCCACAGATACGCAGTATTTT,CASSPGTNPTDTQYF
.,TRBD1,TRBV5-8,TRBJ1-2,TGTGCCAGCAGCCGGGGACAGACTGATGGCTACACCTTC,CASSRGQTDGYTF
.,TRBD1,TRBV19,TRBJ1-2,TGTGCCAGTAGGGACCCGGACAGGGTGGGTGGCTACACCTTC,CASRDPDRVGGYTF
.,TRBD1,TRBV19,TRBJ1-1,TGTGCCAGTAGTCTTCTCCGCGGGACAGGGATCTTGACTGAAGCTTTCTTT,CASSLLRGTGILTEAFF
.,TRBD2,TRBV7-3,TRBJ2-2,TGTGCCAGCAGCTTTAGCGGGGGTCCCAACGGGGAGCTGTTTTTT,CASSFSGGPNGELFF
.,.,TRBV7-2,TRBJ1-2,TGTGCCAGCAGCTACCCTCCGGATGGCTACACCTTC,CASSYPPDGYTF
.,.,TRBV18,TRBJ2-3,TGTGCCAGCTCACCGTATAGCGAGAAAAGCACAGATACGCAGTATTTT,CASSPYSEKSTDTQYF
.,TRBD1,TRBV9,TRBJ2-4,TGTGCCAGCAGCGTAGTTGGGGGACAGCAAAACATTCAGTACTTC,CASSVVGGQQNIQYF
.,TRBD2,TRBV29-1,TRBJ2-3,TGCAGCGTTCGACTAGCGGGGGGACTAGATACGCAGTATTTT,CSVRLAGGLDTQYF
.,.,TRBV6-5,TRBJ1-1,TGTGCCAGCAGCTTCGAGGTCGAGGCCACTGAAGCTTTCTTT,CASSFEVEATEAFF
.,TRBD1,TRBV5-1,TRBJ2-7,TGCGCCAGCAGCTTGGAAGGGACAGGGGGCCCCGGCGAGCAGTACTTC,CASSLEGTGGPGEQYF
.,.,TRBV5-6,TRBJ2-7,TGTGCCAGCAACTACGGTGACGAGCAGTACTTC,CASNYGDEQYF
.,TRBD1,TRBV6-5,TRBJ1-2,TGTGCCAGCAGTTACATCCAGGGGGCGAACTATGGCTACACCTTC,CASSYIQGANYGYTF
.,TRBD2,TRBV19,TRBJ2-7,TGTGCCAGTAGTATACCGTCTAGCGGGGGCAACGAGCAGTACTTC,CASSIPSSGGNEQYF
.,.,TRBV7-9,TRBJ2-1,TGTGCCAGCAGCTTAGAGGTGTCGAGGAATGAGCAGTTCTTC,CASSLEVSRNEQFF
.,.,TRBV4-3,TRBJ2-3,TGCGCCAGCAGCCAAGATAATCGACTAGTCCAACCGGGAGATACGCAGTATTTT,CASSQDNRLVQPGDTQYF
.,.,TRBV4-2,TRBJ1-2,TGTGCCAGCAGCCAAGGACAGGCCGACACTAACTATGGCTACACCTTC,CASSQGQADTNYGYTF
.,TRBD2,TRBV9,TRBJ2-5,TGTGCCAGCAGCCCAAGGACTAGCGGGGGGGTTGAGACCCAGTACTTC,CASSPRTSGGVETQYF
.,TRBD1,TRBV5-1,TRBJ2-7,TGCGCCAGCAGCTTAGGACAGGGGGCGCAATACGAGCAGTACTTC,CASSLGQGAQYEQYF
once,.,TRBV11-1,TRBJ1-1,TGTGCCAGCAGCCCATTTACTGAAGCTTTCTTT,CASSPFTEAFF
.,TRBD1,TRBV5-1,TRBJ2-7,TGCGCCAGCAGCTCGGGGAGGGGACAGGGGAGCTACGAGCAGTACTTC,CASSSGRGQGSYEQYF
.,.,TRBV9,TRBJ1-5,TGTGCCAGCAGCCGAGACAGCCACAGCAATCAGCCCCAGCATTTT,CASSRDSHSNQPQHF
.,TRBD1,TRBV5-1,TRBJ1-4,TGCGCCAGCAGCTCGGCTACAGGGGCACCCGGAGTAGATGAAAAACTGTTTTTT,CASSSATGAPGVDEKLFF
once,.,TRBV7-6,TRBJ1-5,TGTGCCAGCAGTAATGGGGGGGATCAGCCCCAGCATTTT,CASSNGGDQPQHF
.,.,TRBV6-5,TRBJ2-3,TGTGCCAGCAGTTACCCTGGCAGGACAGATACGCAGTATTTT,CASSYPGRTDTQYF
.,TRBD1,TRBV15,TRBJ1-2,TGTGCCACCAGCAGAGACATTGAGGGGGCCTATGGCTACACCTTC,CATSRDIEGAYGYTF
.,.,TRBV6-6,TRBJ1-2,TGTGCCAGCAGGGGGGGAGGGTACAACTATGGCTACACCTTC,CASRGGGYNYGYTF
.,TRBD1,TRBV4-3,TRBJ1-2,TGCGCCAGCAGCCAGGGGACAGGGGAGGGGAACTATGGCTACACCTTC,CASSQGTGEGNYGYTF
once,TRBD1,TRBV10-3,TRBJ1-4,TGTGCCATCAGTGAAACGTGGGACAGAAGAACTAATGAAAAACTGTTTTTT,CAISETWDRRTNEKLFF
.,.,TRBV7-9,TRBJ2-1,TGTGCCAGCAGCCCCGATATACAGGGTGTGTGGAATGAGCAGTTCTTC,CASSPDIQGVWNEQFF
.,.,TRBV30,TRBJ1-1,TGTGCCTGGAGTGTAATGCCGGCGGGCACTGAAGCTTTCTTT,CAWSVMPAGTEAFF
.,.,TRBV9,TRBJ1-6,TGTGCCAGCAGGTCCGGGGGACCCCCTAATTCACCCCTCCACTTT,CASRSGGPPNSPLHF
.,.,TRBV7-2,TRBJ2-5,TGTGCCAGCAGCAACCCACAGGGTCGTGAGACCCAGTACTTC,CASSNPQGRETQYF
.,TRBD1,TRBV7-8,TRBJ2-1,TGTGCCAGCAGCCAGATCAGGGGGCCGGATGAGCAGTTCTTC,CASSQIRGPDEQFF
.,TRBD1,TRBV6-5,TRBJ1-2,TGTGCCAGCAGTCGGGACAGGGTTAACTATGGCTACACCTTC,CASSRDRVNYGYTF
.,TRBD1,TRBV19,TRBJ1-1,TGTGCCAGTATTATGACAGGGATGAACACTGAAGCTTTCTTT,CASIMTGMNTEAFF
.,TRBD1,TRBV5-1,TRBJ1-1,TGCGCCAGCAGCTTCGAACAGGGGTTCACTGAAGCTTTCTTT,CASSFEQGFTEAFF
once,TRBD2,TRBV4-3,TRBJ2-7,TGCGCCAGCAGCCTGGGACTAGCGGGGGCCTACGAGCAGTACTTC,CASSLGLAGAYEQYF
.,TRBD1,TRBV9,TRBJ1-5,TGTGCCAGCAGCCTGACGGGACAGGGGGCGAGAAGCAATCAGCCCCAGCATTTT,CASSLTGQGARSNQPQHF